The 10 T cell receptor beta chains listed next were all sequenced from one sample in a study of T cells expressing NK-cell markers. TCRdb reanalyzed the 5' RACE reads, giving one entry per CDR3 protein sequence and no DNA. Its table lists some 410,000 distinct CDR3 sequences. Material: blood T cells: a sorted CD56 or NKG2C T cell subset, CD4+ or CD8+ T cells, or bulk PBMC T cells (not recorded which). The source of these receptors is a woman between 18 and 75 years old in good health.

The V gene is TRBV2, the J gene TRBJ2-3; TCRdb's D gene call, TRBD2, goes unchecked for lack of DNA. Germline CDR1 reads SNHLY; CDR2 reads FYNNEI. The CDR3 extends over 14 amino acids. This chain's CDR3 is CASMTSGRTDTQYF.

The chain links TRBV28 to TRBJ1-6; TCRdb gives TRBD1 as the D gene, but with no DNA this cannot be confirmed. CDR1 is MDHEN and CDR2 is SYDVKM in the germline V gene. This CDR3 spans 17 amino acids. The CDR3 is CASSSRTGTARNSPLHF.

CDR3 region: CASSLVESTDTQYF. The chain combines TRBV12-3 or TRBV12-4 with TRBJ2-3. This CDR3 region has 14 residues.

This chain links TRBV7-9 with TRBJ1-2; the D call of TRBD1 rests on TCRdb alone, since no DNA is present to check it. This CDR3 region has 15 residues. Germline V CDR1 and CDR2: SEHNR, FQNEAQ (reference sequence). This chain's CDR3 is CASSPAGQGLYGYTF.

The V gene is TRBV20-1, the J gene TRBJ2-1; TCRdb outputs TRBD2, but without DNA this stays unchecked. The CDR3 contains 14 residues. CDR1 DFQATT and CDR2 SNEGSKA come from the germline V gene (reference sequence). The CDR3 spells CSAQAGSSYNEQFF.

The chain uses TRBV11-2 and TRBJ2-1; TCRdb designates TRBD2, a call that cannot be tested without DNA. The CDR3 has 17 residues. Germline values: CDR1 SGHAT, CDR2 FQNNGV. The chain's CDR3 is CASSLEPGTSPYNEQFF.

The J gene is TRBJ1-5, the V gene TRBV30; the TCRdb call, TRBD1, lacks DNA for checking. Germline CDR1 GTSNPN, CDR2 SVGIG (reference sequence). This CDR3 contains 15 residues. The CDR3 loop reads CAWSSGGYSNQPQHF.

This chain joins TRBV11-2 and TRBJ2-1. The germline V gene has CDR1 SGHAT and CDR2 FQNNGV. The CDR3 has 12 amino acids. Here the CDR3 reads CASSLVRDEQFF.

V is TRBV24-1 and J is TRBJ1-1; checking the TCRdb D call of TRBD1 is not possible without DNA. This CDR3 is 15 amino acids long. Germline lookup yields CDR1 KGHDR and CDR2 SFDVKD. The chain's CDR3 is CATSDTTGENTEAFF.

The V and J genes are TRBV29-1 and TRBJ2-2; the TRBD1 assignment by TCRdb is unverifiable without DNA. This CDR3 has 14 residues. Germline CDR1 is SQVTM and CDR2 is ANQGSEA. The CDR3 region is CSVEWGRGTGELFF.